Listed here are 11 T cell receptor beta chains from one sample, sequenced in a study of T cell responses to AZD1222 COVID-19 vaccine. Data came from immunoSEQ multiplex PCR; TCRdb stores just in-frame clones and leaves some out. This sample carries 130,000 to 150,000 clones, about 93% of them seen once, and the ten largest clones take approximately 2.9%. This specimen consisted of peripheral blood, obtained on day 0 of MenACWY control vaccination. The receptors derive from an adult in good health.

The chain is built from TRBV7-3 and TRBJ1-2, with 9 bases that match TRBD1. With 2 bases clipped from V and 10 bases from J, the junction kept 5 bases outside the gene matches. The CDR3 is made up of 13 amino acids. Germline CDR1 SGHTA, CDR2 FQGTGA. CDR3 in DNA: TGTGCCAGCAGCTTATCGGGACAGGGAGACTACACCTTC. It specifies CASSLSGQGDYTF. The whole variable domain, remainder taken from reference TRBV7-3 and TRBJ1-2, is GAGVSQTPSNKVTEKGKYVELRCDPISGHTALYWYRQSLGQGPEFLIYFQGTGAADDSGLPNDRFFAVRPEGSVSTLKIQRTERGDSAVYLCASSLSGQGDYTFGSGTRLTVV.

This chain joins TRBV7-3 and TRBJ2-7; 10 bases agree with TRBD2. Germline values: CDR1 SGHTA, CDR2 FQGTGA. The CDR3 spans 17 residues. The ends lost 1 base at V and 0 bases at J; junction bases unmatched: 6. CDR3 residues: CASSLKRGGHSSYEQYF. DNA for the CDR3: TGTGCCAGCAGCTTAAAGCGGGGGGGCCATAGCTCCTACGAGCAGTACTTC.

As concerns this clone: The junction departs from germline at one end; a sequencing error may be responsible. This chain uses TRBV30 with TRBJ1-5; 12 bases are shared with TRBD1. The CDR3 covers 16 residues. Germline CDR1 and CDR2: GTSNPN and SVGIG (reference sequence). In nucleotides, the CDR3 is TGTGCCTGGAGTTCCTCCGGGACAGGGGGCAACCAGCCCCAGCATTTT. Encoded protein: CAWSSSGTGGNQPQHF.

The chain uses TRBV7-8 and TRBJ1-2; D might be TRBD1 (6 bases). The CDR3 is 15 residues long. Germline-derived CDR1 and CDR2 are SGHVS and FQNEAQ. V dropped 5 bases and J dropped 3 bases, with 16 bases sitting between them. CDR3 sequence (DNA): TGTGCCAGCAGCCACAGGGACCGCCCCCACTATGGCTACACCTTC. This gives the protein CASSHRDRPHYGYTF.

V usage is TRBV11-1 and J usage is TRBJ2-7; D call uncertain. Germline values: CDR1 SGHAT, CDR2 FQDESV (reference sequence). Trimming left V 0 bases short and J 6 bases short, with 6 bases between. This CDR3 spans 12 amino acids. In DNA form, the CDR3 reads TGTGCCAGCAGCTTAGCATCCCCCGAGCAGTACTTC. This codes for CASSLASPEQYF. Supplemented by reference TRBV11-1 and TRBJ2-7, the full variable domain reads EAEVAQSPRYKITEKSQAVAFWCDPISGHATLYWYRQILGQGPELLVQFQDESVVDDSQLPKDRFSAERLKGVDSTLKIQPAELGDSAMYLCASSLASPEQYFGPGTRLTVT.

The CDR3 sequence: CASKGDRAYEQYF. DNA for the CDR3: TGTGCCAGCAAAGGGGACCGAGCCTACGAGCAGTACTTC. This chain joins TRBV3-1 (or the pseudogene TRBV3-2) and TRBJ2-7; D tentatively reads TRBD1 or TRBD2 (5 bases each). The CDR3 contains 13 residues. Germline assignment: CDR1 LGHDT and CDR2 YNNKEL (reference sequence). Trimming removed 7 bases at V and 2 bases at J, with 12 bases between.

The chain joins TRBV5-4 to TRBJ2-2, with 8 bases matching TRBD2. V was pared by 0 bases and J by 6 bases, with 10 bases of the junction left unmatched. Germline V gene data show CDR1 as SGHNT and CDR2 as YYREEE (reference sequence). CDR3 length equals 17 residues. In nucleotides, the CDR3 is TGTGCCAGCAGCTTGGCCGGGAGGGGGGGATACTCCGGGGAGCTGTTTTTT. Amino acid sequence: CASSLAGRGGYSGELFF. Full variable domain (remainder filled in from reference TRBV5-4 and TRBJ2-2): ETGVTQSPTHLIKTRGQQVTLRCSSQSGHNTVSWYQQALGQGPQFIFQYYREEENGRGNFPPRFSGLQFPNYSSELNVNALELDDSALYLCASSLAGRGGYSGELFFGEGSRLTVL.

The chain employs TRBV10-2 and TRBJ2-7; D unclear. V was shortened by 7 bases and J by 3 bases, with 7 bases between the two germline ends. The CDR3 totals 11 residues. Germline-derived CDR1 and CDR2 are WSHSY and SAAADI. CDR3 DNA sequence: TGCGCCAGCAAGGACGGCTACGAGCAGTACTTC. The encoded protein is CASKDGYEQYF.

This rearrangement joins TRBV18 to TRBJ2-1; 8 nucleotides match TRBD2. The junction had 3 bases not matched to a gene; V was cut back by 8 bases and J by 0 bases. There are 14 residues in the CDR3. CDR1 is KGHSH and CDR2 is LQKENI in the germline V gene. In DNA, the CDR3 is TGTGCCAGCCGGGGGGGTAGCTCCTACAATGAGCAGTTCTTC. Protein: CASRGGSSYNEQFF.

The chain is built from TRBV2 and TRBJ1-2, with D unclear. Between the trimmed V and J ends, which lost 10 bases and 2 bases, there was a span of 14 bases. The germline V gene has CDR1 SNHLY and CDR2 FYNNEI. The CDR3 totals 13 residues. CDR3 DNA sequence: TGTGCCACCACGGACGGATCAAACTATGGCTACACCTTC. It specifies CATTDGSNYGYTF. Supplemented by reference TRBV2 and TRBJ1-2, the full variable domain reads EPEVTQTPSHQVTQMGQEVILRCVPISNHLYFYWYRQILGQKVEFLVSFYNNEISEKSEIFDDQFSVERPDGSNFTLKIRSTKLEDSAMYFCATTDGSNYGYTFGSGTRLTVV.

This clone was detected only a few times. This CDR3 is CASSSEVAGGDEQFF. The CDR3 coding sequence is TGTGCCAGCAGCTCCGAGGTAGCGGGAGGGGATGAGCAGTTCTTC. V is TRBV11-2 and J is TRBJ2-1; 11 nucleotides agree with TRBD2. V shed 4 bases and J 8 bases; nucleotides not matched to a gene: 7. This CDR3 region has 15 residues. CDR1 and CDR2 (germline): SGHAT, FQNNGV.